Each of the 21 T cell receptor beta chains below was sequenced from the same sample in a study of PD-1 blockade in classical Hodgkin lymphoma. Using immunoSEQ multiplex PCR, the repertoire was profiled, and TCRdb retains in-frame clones only, with some absent. The sample consists of about 24,000 clones, 70% to 80% of them appearing once. Every single patient, without exception, relapsed after autologous stem cell transplantation, and brentuximab vedotin exposure varied. The sample was peripheral blood mononuclear cells (PBMCs), taken at baseline. These receptors came from a human donor with classical Hodgkin lymphoma.

This chain uses TRBV28 with TRBJ1-3; unclear D gene. This CDR3 has 15 amino acids. The germline V gene has CDR1 MDHEN and CDR2 SYDVKM. Trimming took off 4 bases at V and 2 bases at J, with 12 bases between the two ends. CDR3 protein: CASSSSAGAGNTIYF. CDR3 DNA: TGTGCCAGCAGTTCATCCGCGGGCGCTGGAAACACCATATATTTT. Full variable domain (rest looked up from reference TRBV28 and TRBJ1-3): DVKVTQSSRYLVKRTGEKVFLECVQDMDHENMFWYRQDPGLGLRLIYFSYDVKMKEKGDIPEGYSVSREKKERFSLILESASTNQTSMYLCASSSSAGAGNTIYFGEGSWLTVV.

This sequence joins TRBV15 and TRBJ1-1; a possible D gene is TRBD1 (6 bases). Trimming pared 3 bases from V and 4 bases from J, leaving 12 bases between. CDR3 length equals 14 residues. CDR1 is LNHNV, CDR2 YYDKDF, per germline (reference sequence). The CDR3 loop reads CATSRRGGGTEAFF. Written as DNA, the CDR3 is TGTGCCACCAGCAGGCGCGGGGGCGGCACTGAAGCTTTCTTT.

This clone was recorded only once. The chain carries TRBV6-4 and TRBJ2-7, with 7 bases that match TRBD1. Germline CDR1 MRHNA, CDR2 SNTAGT. The CDR3 runs to 14 residues. J lost 3 bases, V lost 5 bases, and 7 bases had no gene match. DNA for the CDR3: TGTGCCAGCAGTTACGGCACAGGGGACTACGAGCAGTACTTC. Translation gives CASSYGTGDYEQYF.

This chain links TRBV4-2 with TRBJ2-3; D gene unclear. Germline V gives CDR1 LGHNA, CDR2 YNFKEQ. Trimming stripped 0 bases from V and 0 bases from J, with 10 bases between. This CDR3 region has 16 residues. In DNA form, the CDR3 reads TGTGCCAGCAGCCAAGATTCACAGACTAGCACAGATACGCAGTATTTT. Protein: CASSQDSQTSTDTQYF.

The rearrangement uses TRBV7-2 and TRBJ2-3, with 13 bases fitting TRBD2. CDR3 length: 15 amino acids. Germline loops: CDR1 SGHTA, CDR2 FQGNSA. The trim removed 5 bases at V and 4 bases at J, leaving 3 bases unmatched. The CDR3 DNA reads as TGTGCCAGCAGCCTCGGACTAGCGGGGGCAGATACGCAGTATTTT. Amino acids: CASSLGLAGADTQYF. The complete variable domain, with remaining parts taken from reference TRBV7-2 and TRBJ2-3, reads GAGVSQSPSNKVTEKGKDVELRCDPISGHTALYWYRQSLGQGLEFLIYFQGNSAPDKSGLPSDRFSAERTGGSVSTLTIQRTQQEDSAVYLCASSLGLAGADTQYFGPGTRLTVL.

This clone was observed a handful of times. The junction and the germline gene differ at one end; a read error may be behind it. The gene calls are TRBV2 and TRBJ2-7, with 9 bases aligning to TRBD1. CDR1 and CDR2 from the germline V gene are SNHLY and FYNNEI. CDR3 length equals 16 residues. As DNA, the CDR3 is TGTGCCAGCAGCAGATCCCGGGACAGGGCCTCCCACGAGCAGTACTTC. As protein: CASSRSRDRASHEQYF.

This clone appeared a few times. The chain links TRBV10-3 to TRBJ2-3; D may be TRBD1 (5 bases). CDR3 length: 14 amino acids. The V end was cut by 2 bases, the J end by 6 bases, with 12 bases between. Germline CDR1 reads ENHRY; CDR2 reads SYGVKD. CDR3 amino acids: CAISERRVGDTQYF. CDR3 nucleotide sequence: TGTGCCATCAGTGAGCGCAGGGTTGGCGATACGCAGTATTTT.

The chain is built from TRBV19 and TRBJ2-5, with D possibly called TRBD1 or TRBD2 (5 bases each). This CDR3 region has 16 residues. V dropped 8 bases and J dropped 5 bases, with 24 bases sitting between them. The germline CDR1 and CDR2 sequences are LNHDA and SQIVND (reference sequence). The CDR3 DNA reads TGTGCCAGTTCCTGGGACCCGATGAGGGCGGCCGAGACCCAGTACTTC. Protein: CASSWDPMRAAETQYF.

V and J are TRBV10-2 and TRBJ2-7; perhaps TRBD2 as D (6 bases). The germline CDR1 and CDR2 sequences are WSHSY and SAAADI. V lost 6 bases and J lost 4, with 22 bases in between. The CDR3 totals 16 residues. The CDR3 protein is CASSDIRDSDSYEQYF. The CDR3 coding sequence is TGCGCCAGCAGCGATATCCGGGACTCCGACTCGTACGAGCAGTACTTC.

The chain uses TRBV10-3 and TRBJ2-5; TRBD1 aligns across 9 bases. The CDR3 is 14 amino acids. Germline V gene data show CDR1 as ENHRY and CDR2 as SYGVKD. The V segment lost 8 bases and the J segment 7 bases; nucleotides outside the gene matches: 11. The CDR3 here is CAIGTGPGKVTQYF. DNA of the CDR3: TGTGCCATCGGGACAGGGCCGGGGAAGGTGACCCAGTACTTC.

The CDR3 is CAWGYRVSPLHF. CDR3 DNA sequence: TGTGCCTGGGGATACAGGGTTTCACCCCTCCACTTT. The chain uses TRBV30 and TRBJ1-6; TRBD1 is a possible D gene (6 bases). The CDR3 runs 12 residues. V was trimmed by 5 bases and J by 9 bases, leaving 11 bases between them. Germline V CDR1 and CDR2: GTSNPN, SVGIG (reference sequence).

The gene calls are TRBV6-4 and TRBJ2-6, with TRBD1 as a possible D gene (6 bases). Germline CDR1 reads MRHNA; CDR2 reads SNTAGT. This CDR3 region has 13 residues. CDR3 loop: CENRVPGANVLTF. CDR3 sequence (DNA): TGTGAGAACAGGGTTCCTGGGGCCAACGTCCTGACTTTC.

The chain combines TRBV7-2 with TRBJ2-7; D ambiguous. This CDR3 has 13 residues. In germline, CDR1 is SGHTA, CDR2 FQGNSA. V was trimmed by 4 bases and J by 6 bases, leaving 13 bases between them. As DNA, the CDR3 is TGTGCCAGCAGCTCGTTAAAGACATTCGAGCAGTACTTC. Translation gives CASSSLKTFEQYF.

The table lists this clone with a few counts. The chain carries TRBV7-3 and TRBJ2-7; D is possibly TRBD1 or TRBD2 (5 bases each). V dropped 0 bases and J dropped 11 bases, with 14 bases sitting between them. Germline-derived CDR1 and CDR2 are SGHTA and FQGTGA. This CDR3 is built from 13 residues. CDR3: CASSLTGTTLKYF. The CDR3 DNA sequence: TGTGCCAGCAGCTTAACCGGGACCACCCTGAAGTACTTC.

The rearrangement uses TRBV18 and TRBJ1-2, with 7 nucleotides matching TRBD1. V lost 3 bases and J lost 4; bases outside the gene matches: 8. There are 15 residues in the CDR3. Per germline, CDR1 KGHSH and CDR2 LQKENI. The CDR3 protein is CASSPGQSELYGYTF. CDR3 nucleotide sequence: TGTGCCAGCTCACCGGGACAGTCGGAACTCTATGGCTACACCTTC.

The chain joins TRBV7-2 to TRBJ2-6, with no clear D. The CDR3 consists of 15 residues. Germline CDR1 is SGHTA and CDR2 is FQGNSA. Trimming shortened V by 5 bases and J by 0 bases, and 8 bases separated the two germline ends. The CDR3 nucleotides are TGTGCCAGCAGCGCGCGACACTCTGGGGCCAACGTCCTGACTTTC. Translated, it gives CASSARHSGANVLTF.

This rearrangement joins TRBV11-2 to TRBJ2-7; D is unresolved. Germline V gene data show CDR1 as SGHAT and CDR2 as FQNNGV. V dropped 1 base and J dropped 1 base, with 8 bases sitting between them. The CDR3 is 14 residues long. The CDR3, as DNA: TGTGCCAGCAGCTTAGGACGCCAGTCCTACGAGCAGTACTTC. This encodes CASSLGRQSYEQYF.

The chain joins TRBV10-1 to TRBJ1-5; a possible D gene is TRBD1 (6 bases). This CDR3 has 14 residues. The germline CDR1 and CDR2 sequences are WNHNN and SYGVQD (reference sequence). Trimming shortened V by 5 bases and J by 1 base, and 9 bases separated the two germline ends. CDR3 in amino acids: CASSPGHSNQPQHF. The DNA of the CDR3 is TGCGCCAGCAGTCCGGGACACAGCAATCAGCCCCAGCATTTT.

The gene calls are TRBV5-8 and TRBJ2-3; TRBD1 matches 7 bases. The germline V gene has CDR1 SGHTS and CDR2 YDEGEE. V dropped 1 base and J dropped 5; count of bases not matched to a gene: 4. This CDR3 is 14 amino acids long. The DNA of the CDR3 is TGTGCCAGCAGCTTGCAAGGGGGCATAGATACGCAGTATTTT. This codes for CASSLQGGIDTQYF.

The chain couples TRBV10-1 to TRBJ2-1; the D gene is possibly TRBD2 (5 bases). Germline V gives CDR1 WNHNN, CDR2 SYGVQD (reference sequence). V lost 2 bases, J lost 12 bases, and 14 bases lay in between. The CDR3 length is 13 residues. The CDR3 DNA follows: TGCGCCAGCAGTGAGCTGTCGACCGCGGGGCAGTTCTTC. This encodes CASSELSTAGQFF.

The chain has TRBV7-9 and TRBJ2-7; 8 bases are shared with TRBD1. The CDR3 sequence is 15 residues long. From germline, CDR1 is SEHNR and CDR2 FQNEAQ (reference sequence). With V trimmed by 5 bases and J by 2 bases, 8 bases remained unmatched. CDR3 sequence reads: CASSQRDRTTYEQYF. In DNA, the CDR3 is TGTGCCAGCAGCCAGAGGGACAGGACGACCTACGAGCAGTACTTC. Drawing the rest from reference TRBV7-9 and TRBJ2-7, the complete variable domain is DTGVSQNPRHKITKRGQNVTFRCDPISEHNRLYWYRQTLGQGPEFLTYFQNEAQLEKSRLLSDRFSAERPKGSFSTLEIQRTEQGDSAMYLCASSQRDRTTYEQYFGPGTRLTVT.